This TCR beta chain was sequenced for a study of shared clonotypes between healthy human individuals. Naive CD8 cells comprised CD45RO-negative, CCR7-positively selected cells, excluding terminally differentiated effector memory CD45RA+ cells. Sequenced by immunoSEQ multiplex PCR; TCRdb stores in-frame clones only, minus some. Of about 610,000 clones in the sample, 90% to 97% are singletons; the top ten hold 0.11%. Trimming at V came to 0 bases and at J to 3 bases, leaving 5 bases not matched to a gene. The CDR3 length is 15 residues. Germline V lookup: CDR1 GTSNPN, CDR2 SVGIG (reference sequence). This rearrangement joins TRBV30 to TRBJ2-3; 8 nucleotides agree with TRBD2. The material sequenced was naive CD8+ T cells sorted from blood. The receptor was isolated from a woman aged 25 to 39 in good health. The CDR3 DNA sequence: TGTGCCTGGAGTGTTCGGGAGGGGAGGACAGATACGCAGTATTTT. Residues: CAWSVREGRTDTQYF.